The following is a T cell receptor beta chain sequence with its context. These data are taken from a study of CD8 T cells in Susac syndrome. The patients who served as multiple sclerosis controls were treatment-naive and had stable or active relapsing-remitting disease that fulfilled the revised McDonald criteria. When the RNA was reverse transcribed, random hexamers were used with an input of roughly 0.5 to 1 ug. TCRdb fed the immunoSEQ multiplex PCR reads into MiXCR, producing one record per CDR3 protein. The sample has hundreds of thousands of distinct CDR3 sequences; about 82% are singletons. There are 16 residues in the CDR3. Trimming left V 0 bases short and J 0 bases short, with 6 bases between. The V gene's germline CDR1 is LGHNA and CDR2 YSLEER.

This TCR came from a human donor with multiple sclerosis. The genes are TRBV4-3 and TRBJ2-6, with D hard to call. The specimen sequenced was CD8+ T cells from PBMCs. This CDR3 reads CASSQDRNSGANVLTF. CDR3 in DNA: TGCGCCAGCAGCCAAGATCGGAACTCTGGGGCCAACGTCCTGACTTTC.